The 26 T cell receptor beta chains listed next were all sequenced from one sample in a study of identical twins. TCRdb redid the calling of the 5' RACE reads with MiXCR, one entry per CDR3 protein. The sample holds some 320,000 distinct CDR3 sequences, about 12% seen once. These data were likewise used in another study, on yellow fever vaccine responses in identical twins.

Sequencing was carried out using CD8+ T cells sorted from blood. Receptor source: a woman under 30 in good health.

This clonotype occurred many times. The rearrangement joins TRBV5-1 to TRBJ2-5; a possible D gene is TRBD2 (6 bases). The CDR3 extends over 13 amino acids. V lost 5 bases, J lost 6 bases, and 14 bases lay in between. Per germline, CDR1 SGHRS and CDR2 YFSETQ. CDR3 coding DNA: TGCGCCAGCAGTTGGGGACTGTGGAAGACCCAGTACTTC. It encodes CASSWGLWKTQYF.

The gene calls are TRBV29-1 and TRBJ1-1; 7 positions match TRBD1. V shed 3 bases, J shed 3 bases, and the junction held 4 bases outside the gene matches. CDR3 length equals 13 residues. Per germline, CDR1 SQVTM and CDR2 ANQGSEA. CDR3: CSVERGQDTEAFF. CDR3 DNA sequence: TGCAGCGTTGAGAGGGGGCAGGACACTGAAGCTTTCTTT.

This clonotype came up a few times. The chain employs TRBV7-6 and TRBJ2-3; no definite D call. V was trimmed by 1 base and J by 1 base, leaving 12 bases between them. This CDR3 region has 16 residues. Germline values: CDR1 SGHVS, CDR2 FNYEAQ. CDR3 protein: CASSLGVRAGTDTQYF. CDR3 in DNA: TGTGCCAGCAGCTTAGGCGTTCGGGCGGGCACAGATACGCAGTATTTT. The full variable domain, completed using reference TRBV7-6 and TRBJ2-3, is GAGVSQSPRYKVTKRGQDVALRCDPISGHVSLYWYRQALGQGPEFLTYFNYEAQQDKSGLPNDRFSAERPEGSISTLTIQRTEQRDSAMYRCASSLGVRAGTDTQYFGPGTRLTVL.

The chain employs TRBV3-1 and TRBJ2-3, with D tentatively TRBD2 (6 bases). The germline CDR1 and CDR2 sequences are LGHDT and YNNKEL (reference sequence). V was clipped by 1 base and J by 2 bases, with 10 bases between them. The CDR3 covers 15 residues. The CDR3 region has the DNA TGTGCCAGCAGCCAAGGGAGGGCTAACACAGATACGCAGTATTTT. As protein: CASSQGRANTDTQYF.

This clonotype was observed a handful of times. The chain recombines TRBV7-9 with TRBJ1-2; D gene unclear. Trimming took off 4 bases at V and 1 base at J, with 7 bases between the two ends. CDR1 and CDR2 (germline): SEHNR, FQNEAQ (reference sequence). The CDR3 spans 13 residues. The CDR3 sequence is CASSSTHNYGYTF. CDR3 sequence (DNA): TGTGCCAGCAGCTCCACACATAACTATGGCTACACCTTC.

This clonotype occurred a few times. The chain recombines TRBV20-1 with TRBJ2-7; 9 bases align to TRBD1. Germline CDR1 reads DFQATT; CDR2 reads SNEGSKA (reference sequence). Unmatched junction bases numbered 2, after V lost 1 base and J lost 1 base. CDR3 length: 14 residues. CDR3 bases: TGCAGTGCTAGAGCCGGGACAGGGTCCTACGAGCAGTACGTC. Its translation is CSARAGTGSYEQYV.

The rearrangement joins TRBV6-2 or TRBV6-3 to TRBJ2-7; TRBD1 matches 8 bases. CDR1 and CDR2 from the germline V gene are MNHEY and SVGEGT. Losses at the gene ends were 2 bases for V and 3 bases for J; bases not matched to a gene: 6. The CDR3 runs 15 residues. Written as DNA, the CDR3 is TGTGCCAGCAGTTACGACCAGGGGGCCGGCTACGAGCAGTACGTC. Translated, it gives CASSYDQGAGYEQYV.

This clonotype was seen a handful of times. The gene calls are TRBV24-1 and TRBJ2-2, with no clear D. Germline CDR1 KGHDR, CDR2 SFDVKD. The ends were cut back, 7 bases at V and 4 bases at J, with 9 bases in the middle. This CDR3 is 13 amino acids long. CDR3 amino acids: CATSQTGTGELFF. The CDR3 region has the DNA TGTGCCACCAGCCAGACTGGCACCGGGGAGCTGTTTTTT.

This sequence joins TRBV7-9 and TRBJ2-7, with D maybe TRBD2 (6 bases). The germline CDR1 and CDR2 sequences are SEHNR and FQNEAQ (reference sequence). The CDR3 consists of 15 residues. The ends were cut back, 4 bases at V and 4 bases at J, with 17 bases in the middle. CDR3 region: CASSSLPGEQYEQYF. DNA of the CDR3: TGTGCCAGCAGCTCCCTCCCGGGGGAGCAATACGAGCAGTACTTC.

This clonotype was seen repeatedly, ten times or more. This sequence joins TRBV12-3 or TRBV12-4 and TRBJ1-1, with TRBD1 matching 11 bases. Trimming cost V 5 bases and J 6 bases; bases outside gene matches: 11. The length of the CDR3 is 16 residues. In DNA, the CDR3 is TGTGCCAGCAGTCCCCGGACAGGGGGCGTTTCTTCTGAAGCTTTCTTT. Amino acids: CASSPRTGGVSSEAFF.

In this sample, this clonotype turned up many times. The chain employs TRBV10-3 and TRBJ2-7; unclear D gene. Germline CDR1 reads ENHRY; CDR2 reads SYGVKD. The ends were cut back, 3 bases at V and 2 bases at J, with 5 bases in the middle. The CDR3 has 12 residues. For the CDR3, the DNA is TGTGCCATCAGTGACTCCACCTACGAGCAGTACTTC. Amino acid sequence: CAISDSTYEQYF.

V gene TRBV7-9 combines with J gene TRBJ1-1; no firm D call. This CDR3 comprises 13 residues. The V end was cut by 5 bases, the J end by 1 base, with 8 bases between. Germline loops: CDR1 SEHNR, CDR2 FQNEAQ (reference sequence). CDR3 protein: CASSTNQNTEAFF. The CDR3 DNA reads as TGTGCCAGCAGCACTAATCAGAACACTGAAGCTTTCTTT.

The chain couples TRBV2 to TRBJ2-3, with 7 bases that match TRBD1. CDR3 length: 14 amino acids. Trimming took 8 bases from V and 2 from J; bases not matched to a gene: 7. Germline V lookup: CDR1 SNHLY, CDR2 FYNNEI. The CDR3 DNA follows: TGTGCCAGCCCTACCGGGACAGACACAGATACGCAGTATTTT. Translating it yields CASPTGTDTDTQYF.

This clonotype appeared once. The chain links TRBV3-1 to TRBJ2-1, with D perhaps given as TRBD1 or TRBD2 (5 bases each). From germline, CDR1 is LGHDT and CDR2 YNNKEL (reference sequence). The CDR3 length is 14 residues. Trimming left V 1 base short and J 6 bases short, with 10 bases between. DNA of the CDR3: TGTGCCAGCAGCCAAGGTCCGGGACCCAATGAGCAGTTCTTC. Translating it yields CASSQGPGPNEQFF.

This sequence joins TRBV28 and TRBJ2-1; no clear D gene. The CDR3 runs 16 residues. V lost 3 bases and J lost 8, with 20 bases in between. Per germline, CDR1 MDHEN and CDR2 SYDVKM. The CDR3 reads CASSLYSRALRDEQFF. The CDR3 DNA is TGTGCCAGCAGTTTGTATAGTCGGGCCCTACGCGATGAGCAGTTCTTC.

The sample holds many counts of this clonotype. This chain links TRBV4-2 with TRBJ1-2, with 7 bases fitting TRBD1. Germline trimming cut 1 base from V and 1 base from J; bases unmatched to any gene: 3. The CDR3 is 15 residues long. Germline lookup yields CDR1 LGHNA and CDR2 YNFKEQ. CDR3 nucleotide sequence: TGTGCCAGCAGCCAAGCTACAGGGGATAACTATGGCTACACCTTC. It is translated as CASSQATGDNYGYTF.

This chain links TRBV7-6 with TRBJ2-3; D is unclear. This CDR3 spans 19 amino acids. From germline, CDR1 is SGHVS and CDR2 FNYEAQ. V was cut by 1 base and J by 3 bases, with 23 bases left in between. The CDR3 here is CASSLEPLQVGPPTDTQYF. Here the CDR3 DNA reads TGTGCCAGCAGCTTAGAGCCGCTCCAAGTAGGCCCCCCAACAGATACGCAGTATTTT.

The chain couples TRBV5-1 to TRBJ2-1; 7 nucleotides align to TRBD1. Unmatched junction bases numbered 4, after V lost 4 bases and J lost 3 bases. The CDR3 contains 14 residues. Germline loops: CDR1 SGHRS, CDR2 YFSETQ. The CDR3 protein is CASSRTGRYNEQFF. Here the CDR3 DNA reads TGCGCCAGCAGCCGGACAGGCCGCTACAATGAGCAGTTCTTC.

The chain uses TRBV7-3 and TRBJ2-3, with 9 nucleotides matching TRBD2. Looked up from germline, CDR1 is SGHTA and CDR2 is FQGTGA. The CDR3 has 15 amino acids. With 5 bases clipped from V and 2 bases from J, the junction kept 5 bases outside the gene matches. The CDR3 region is CASSDSGRPTDTQYF. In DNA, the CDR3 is TGTGCCAGCAGCGACAGCGGGAGGCCCACAGATACGCAGTATTTT.

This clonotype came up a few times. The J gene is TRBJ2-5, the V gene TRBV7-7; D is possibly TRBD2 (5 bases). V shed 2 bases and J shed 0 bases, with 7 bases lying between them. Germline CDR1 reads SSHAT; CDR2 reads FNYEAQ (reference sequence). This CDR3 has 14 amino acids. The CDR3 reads CASSLFGDQETQYF. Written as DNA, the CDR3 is TGTGCCAGCAGCTTATTCGGGGACCAAGAGACCCAGTACTTC.

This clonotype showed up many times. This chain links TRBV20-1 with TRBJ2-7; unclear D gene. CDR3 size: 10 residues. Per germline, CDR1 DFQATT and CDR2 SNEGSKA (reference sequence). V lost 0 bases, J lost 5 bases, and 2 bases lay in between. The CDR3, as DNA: TGCAGTGCTAGAGAGAACGAGCAGTACGTC. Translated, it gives CSARENEQYV.

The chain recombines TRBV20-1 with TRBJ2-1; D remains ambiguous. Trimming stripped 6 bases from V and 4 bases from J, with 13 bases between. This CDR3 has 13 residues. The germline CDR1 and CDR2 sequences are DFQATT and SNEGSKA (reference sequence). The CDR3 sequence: CSALRTSYNEQFF. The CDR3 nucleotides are TGCAGTGCGCTACGGACCTCATACAATGAGCAGTTCTTC.

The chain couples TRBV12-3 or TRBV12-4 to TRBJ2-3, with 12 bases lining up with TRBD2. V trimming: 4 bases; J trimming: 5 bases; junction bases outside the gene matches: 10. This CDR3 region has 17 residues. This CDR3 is CASSSRTSGGPGDTQYF. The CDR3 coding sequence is TGTGCCAGCAGTTCCCGCACTAGCGGGGGGCCCGGAGATACGCAGTATTTT.

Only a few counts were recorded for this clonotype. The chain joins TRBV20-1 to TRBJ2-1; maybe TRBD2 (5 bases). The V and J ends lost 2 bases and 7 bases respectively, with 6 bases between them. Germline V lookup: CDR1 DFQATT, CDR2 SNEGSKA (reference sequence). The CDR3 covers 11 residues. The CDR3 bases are TGCAGTGCTAGATCGGGGAATGAGCAGTTCTTC. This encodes CSARSGNEQFF.

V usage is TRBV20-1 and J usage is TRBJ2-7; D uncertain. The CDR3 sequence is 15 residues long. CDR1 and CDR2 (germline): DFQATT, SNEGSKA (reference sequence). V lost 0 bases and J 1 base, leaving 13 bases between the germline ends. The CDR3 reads CSARDVADPSYEQYF. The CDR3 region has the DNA TGCAGTGCTAGAGATGTGGCGGACCCTTCCTACGAGCAGTACTTC.

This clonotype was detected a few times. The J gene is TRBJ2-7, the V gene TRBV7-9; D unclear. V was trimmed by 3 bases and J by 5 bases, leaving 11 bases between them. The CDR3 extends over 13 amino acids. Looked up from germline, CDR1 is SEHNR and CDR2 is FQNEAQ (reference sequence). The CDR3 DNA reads TGTGCCAGCAGCTTGGTGCAGGTTCACGAGCAGTACTTC. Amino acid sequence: CASSLVQVHEQYF.